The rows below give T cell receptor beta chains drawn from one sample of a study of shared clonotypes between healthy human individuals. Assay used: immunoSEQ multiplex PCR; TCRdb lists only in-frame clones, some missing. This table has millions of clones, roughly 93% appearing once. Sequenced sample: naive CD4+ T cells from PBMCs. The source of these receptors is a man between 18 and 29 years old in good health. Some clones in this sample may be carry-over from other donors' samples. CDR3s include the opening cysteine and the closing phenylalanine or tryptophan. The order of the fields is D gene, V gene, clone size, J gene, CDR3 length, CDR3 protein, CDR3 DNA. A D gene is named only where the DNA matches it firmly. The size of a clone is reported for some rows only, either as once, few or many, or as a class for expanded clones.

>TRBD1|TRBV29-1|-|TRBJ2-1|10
CSVWEGTGLF
TGCAGCGTTTGGGAAGGGACAGGGCTCTTC
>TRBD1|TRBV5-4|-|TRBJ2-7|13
CASSDSTGDEQYF
TGTGCCAGCAGCGACTCGACAGGGGACGAGCAGTACTTC
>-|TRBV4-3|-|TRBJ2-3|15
CASSQDPPVADTQYF
TGCGCCAGCAGCCAAGACCCTCCCGTGGCAGATACGCAGTATTTT
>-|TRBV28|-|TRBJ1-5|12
CASSITGKAQHF
TGTGCCAGCAGTATCACAGGGAAAGCCCAGCATTTT
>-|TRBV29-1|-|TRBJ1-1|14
CSVDWGAGGTEAFF
TGCAGCGTTGATTGGGGGGCGGGAGGCACTGAAGCTTTCTTT
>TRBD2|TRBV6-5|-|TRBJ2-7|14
CASSPPGGGPEQYF
TGTGCCAGCAGTCCACCCGGGGGGGGGCCCGAGCAGTACTTC
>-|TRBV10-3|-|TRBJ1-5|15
CAICSGELTSEPQHF
TGTGCCATCTGTTCTGGTGAGCTCACCTCGGAGCCCCAGCATTTT
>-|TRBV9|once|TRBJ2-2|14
CASSTGANTGELFF
TGTGCCAGCAGCACGGGGGCGAACACCGGGGAGCTGTTTTTT
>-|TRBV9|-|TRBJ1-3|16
CASSSRGIESGNTIYF
TGTGCCAGCAGCTCAAGAGGGATTGAGTCTGGAAACACCATATATTTT
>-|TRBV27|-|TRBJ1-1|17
CASGVDGEFRRFSEAFF
TGTGCCAGCGGGGTCGACGGGGAGTTTCGGCGGTTCTCTGAAGCTTTCTTT
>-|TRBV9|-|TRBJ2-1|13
CASSVGPWDEQFF
TGTGCCAGCAGCGTAGGTCCCTGGGATGAGCAGTTCTTC
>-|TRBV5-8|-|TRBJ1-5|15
CASSLGRYSNQPQHF
TGTGCCAGCAGCTTGGGCAGGTATAGCAATCAGCCCCAGCATTTT
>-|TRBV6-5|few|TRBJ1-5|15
CASSYSGEGNQPQHF
TGTGCCAGCAGTTACTCGGGAGAGGGGAATCAGCCCCAGCATTTT
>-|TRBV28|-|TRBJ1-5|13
CASTRGSNQPQHF
TGTGCCAGCACCCGGGGAAGCAATCAGCCCCAGCATTTT
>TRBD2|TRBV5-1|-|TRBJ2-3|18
CASSLGPLAGDGTDTQYF
TGCGCCAGCAGCTTGGGCCCTCTAGCGGGAGATGGCACAGATACGCAGTATTTT
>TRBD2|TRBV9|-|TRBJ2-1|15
CASSVASGRENEQFF
TGTGCCAGCAGCGTGGCTAGCGGGAGGGAAAATGAGCAGTTCTTC
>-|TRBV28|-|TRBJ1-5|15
CASSNLGEGNQPQHF
TGTGCCAGCAGTAATCTCGGGGAGGGCAATCAGCCCCAGCATTTT
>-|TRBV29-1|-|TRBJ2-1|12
CSVEDNRAEQFF
TGCAGCGTTGAAGATAATAGGGCAGAGCAGTTCTTC
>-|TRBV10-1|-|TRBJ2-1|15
CASATGSGWQNEQFF
TGCGCCAGCGCTACGGGTTCGGGATGGCAGAATGAGCAGTTCTTC
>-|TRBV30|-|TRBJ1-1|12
CAWSPENTEAFF
TGTGCCTGGAGTCCGGAGAACACTGAAGCTTTCTTT
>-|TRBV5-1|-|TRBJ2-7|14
CASSLVPPSTEQYF
TGCGCCAGCAGCTTGGTTCCCCCATCGACCGAGCAGTACTTC
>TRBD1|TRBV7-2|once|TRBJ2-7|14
CASSAPRQGPEQYF
TGTGCCAGCAGCGCTCCTCGACAGGGTCCCGAGCAGTACTTC
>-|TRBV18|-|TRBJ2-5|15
CASSPPNRSGETQYF
TGTGCCAGCTCACCCCCCAACAGGTCCGGAGAGACCCAGTACTTC
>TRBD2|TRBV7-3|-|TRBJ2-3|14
CASGPGGPADTQYF
TGTGCCAGCGGCCCGGGAGGGCCCGCAGATACGCAGTATTTT
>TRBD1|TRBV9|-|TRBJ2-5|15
CASSAGQGVGETQYF
TGTGCCAGCAGCGCGGGACAGGGGGTGGGAGAGACCCAGTACTTC
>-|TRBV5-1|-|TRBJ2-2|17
CASSPPGRGSNTGELFF
TGCGCCAGCAGCCCGCCGGGACGGGGTTCTAACACCGGGGAGCTGTTTTTT
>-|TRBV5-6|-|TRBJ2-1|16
CASTLEGRTFYNEQFF
TGTGCCAGCACCTTGGAGGGGCGGACTTTCTACAATGAGCAGTTCTTC